The table lists the clone carrying this TCR beta chain with a count of one. Its antigen is unknown. This entry belongs to a study of OX40 agonist ivuxolimab in advanced cancers. General observations from the study: Researchers did not determine the expanded peripheral T cells' antigen specificity.

The CDR3 contains 15 residues. J gave up 10 bases and V 3 bases, and 8 bases lay outside the gene matches. Germline CDR1 reads GTSNPN; CDR2 reads SVGIG (reference sequence). Clones were read by immunoSEQ multiplex PCR, and TCRdb kept only the in-frame ones, dropping some. The sample carries about 72,000 clones, roughly 80% recorded once. V usage is TRBV30 and J usage is TRBJ1-6; 11 positions match TRBD1. Sequenced material: CD4+ or CD8+ T cells sorted from blood, taken in a trial of the OX40 agonist ivuxolimab. This clonotype originated in an adult with an advanced solid tumor such as melanoma, head and neck, liver or kidney cancer. In DNA, the CDR3 is TGTGCCTGGAGCGACGGGACAGGGGGGGAGTCACCCCTCCACTTT. Its translation: CAWSDGTGGESPLHF.